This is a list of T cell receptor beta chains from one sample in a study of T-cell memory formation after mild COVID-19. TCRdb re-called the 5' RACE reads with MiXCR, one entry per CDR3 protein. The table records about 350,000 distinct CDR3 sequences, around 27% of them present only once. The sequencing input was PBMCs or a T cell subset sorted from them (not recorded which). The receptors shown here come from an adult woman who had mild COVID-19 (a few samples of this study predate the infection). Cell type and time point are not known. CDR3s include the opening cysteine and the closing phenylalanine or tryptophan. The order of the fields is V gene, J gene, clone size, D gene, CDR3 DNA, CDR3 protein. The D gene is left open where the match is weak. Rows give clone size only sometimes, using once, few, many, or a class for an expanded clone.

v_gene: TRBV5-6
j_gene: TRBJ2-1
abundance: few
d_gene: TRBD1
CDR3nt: TGTGCCAGCAGGGGGACAGGGGGCCATGAGCAGTTCTTC
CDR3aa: CASRGTGGHEQFF

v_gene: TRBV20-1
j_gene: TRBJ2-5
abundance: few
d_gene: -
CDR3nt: TGCAGTGCTAGAGTTTTGGCCGCTCGGTACGAGACCCAGTACTTC
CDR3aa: CSARVLAARYETQYF

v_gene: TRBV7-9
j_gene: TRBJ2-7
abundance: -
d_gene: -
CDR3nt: TGTGCCAGCAGGGGAGGAACCTACGAGCAGTACTTC
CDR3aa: CASRGGTYEQYF

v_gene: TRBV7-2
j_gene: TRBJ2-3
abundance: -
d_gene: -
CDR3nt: TGTGCCAGCAACTTCCCACCGGATTTT
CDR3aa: CASNFPPDF

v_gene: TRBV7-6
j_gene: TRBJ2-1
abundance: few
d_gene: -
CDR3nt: TGTGCCAGCAGCTCCGCTCGGGGTCCTAGCTACAATGAGCAGTTCTTC
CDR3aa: CASSSARGPSYNEQFF

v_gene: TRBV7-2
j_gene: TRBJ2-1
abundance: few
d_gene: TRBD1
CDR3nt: TGTGCCAGCACCCCGGGACAGGGTTACAATGAGCAGTTCTTC
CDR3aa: CASTPGQGYNEQFF

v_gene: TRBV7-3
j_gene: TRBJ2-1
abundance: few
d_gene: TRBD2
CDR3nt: TGTGCCAGCAGTGTGACTAGCGGGGAAGGGAGCAATGAGCAGTTCTTC
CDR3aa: CASSVTSGEGSNEQFF

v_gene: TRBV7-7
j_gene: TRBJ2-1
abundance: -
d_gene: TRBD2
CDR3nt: TGTGCTAGCAGCCGGACTAGCGGGAGTGAATACAATGAGCAGTTCTTC
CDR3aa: CASSRTSGSEYNEQFF

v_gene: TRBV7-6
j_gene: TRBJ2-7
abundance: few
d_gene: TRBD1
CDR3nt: TGTGCCAGCAGCTTAGACGGGACAGGGGGCCTCGAGCAGTACTTC
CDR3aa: CASSLDGTGGLEQYF

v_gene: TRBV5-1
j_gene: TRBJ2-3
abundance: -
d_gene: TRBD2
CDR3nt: TGCGCCAGCAGCTTGGTCCAGCGGGGGTCGCAAGATACGCAGTATTTT
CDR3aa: CASSLVQRGSQDTQYF